Given below is one T cell receptor beta chain in context. Antigen specificity is unknown. This sample was taken from a study of beta chain features in type 1 diabetes. Regarding the study as a whole: Significant though moderate, a shortening of TCRB CDR3s appeared in all four CD4+ subsets of Type 1 diabetes patients. More deletions and fewer insertions at VDJ junctions were found in patients with type 1 diabetes. Whether TCRB rearrangement is influenced by HLA type was left unresolved in this analysis.

This CDR3 has 14 amino acids. Germline V gives CDR1 KGHSH, CDR2 LQKENI. The ends lost 3 bases at V and 7 bases at J; junction bases unmatched: 7. What was sequenced were expressed TCRB transcripts, since all of the isolated RNA had been reverse transcribed. Some clones are missing from TCRdb's copy, which holds only in-frame ones; the method was immunoSEQ multiplex PCR. The sample lists hundreds of thousands of clones, about an eighth occurring once. The sequence was collected from a man in his late teens or twenties with type 1 diabetes. Sequencing was performed on naive CD4+ T cells from blood. The chain carries TRBV18 and TRBJ2-7, with 9 positions matching TRBD1. Here the CDR3 reads CASSPVQGAGEQYF. CDR3 DNA: TGTGCCAGCTCACCGGTACAGGGGGCGGGAGAGCAGTACTTC.